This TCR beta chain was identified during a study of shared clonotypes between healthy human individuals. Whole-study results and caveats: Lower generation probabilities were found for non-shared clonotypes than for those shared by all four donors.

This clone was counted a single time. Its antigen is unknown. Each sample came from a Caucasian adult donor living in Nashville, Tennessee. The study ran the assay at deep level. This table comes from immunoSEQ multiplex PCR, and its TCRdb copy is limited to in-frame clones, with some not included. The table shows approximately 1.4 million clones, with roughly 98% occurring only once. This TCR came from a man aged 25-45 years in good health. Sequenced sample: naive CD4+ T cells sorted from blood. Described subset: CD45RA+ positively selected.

The CDR3 sequence: CSVETGTGPYGYTF. The CDR3 DNA follows: TGCAGCGTTGAGACCGGGACAGGCCCATATGGCTACACCTTC. The rearrangement links TRBV29-1 to TRBJ1-2; 8 positions match TRBD1. The germline CDR1 and CDR2 sequences are SQVTM and ANQGSEA. This CDR3 region has 14 residues. V shed 3 bases, J shed 5 bases, and the junction held 8 bases outside the gene matches.